This T cell receptor beta chain appears in the sequencing data of a study of T cells in Graves' hyperthyroidism and ophthalmopathy (dated by TCRdb to about 2019). A note on the overall study: Peripheral blood samples were taken at the time of initial diagnosis, prior to any treatment. For training and testing, the 80 to 100 patients in the discovery cohort were randomly divided in a 7:3 ratio. A discovery cohort of about a hundred patients, about 43 with Graves' ophthalmopathy and over 55 with stable Graves' hyperthyroidism, was used to find distinguishing TCR V-J signatures. The paper describes TCR Vbeta CDR3 sequencing of about 140 peripheral blood samples, made up of 43 ophthalmopathy patients, roughly 72 hyperthyroidism patients and 17 progressor patients. Thyroid tissue and blood T-cell repertoires from several Graves' hyperthyroidism patients were also compared in the study. After blood sampling, hyperthyroidism patients were treated with methimazole at a starting dose of 30 mg daily, and ophthalmopathy patients were treated with high-dose intravenous methylprednisolone. An independent validation cohort of under 20 hyperthyroidism patients and about 16 patients who later progressed to ophthalmopathy tested prospective prediction of ophthalmopathy.

Amplification of TCR beta CDR3 regions was carried out from RNA transcripts. For the first round of RT-PCR on the TCR CDR3, the HTBI primer set was used together with the Qiagen OneStep RT-PCR kit. Libraries were constructed in a second round of multiplex PCR, after which size selection and purification were carried out. Libraries were sequenced paired-end with 100 bp reads on an Illumina HiSeq2000. For the original study's pipeline: SOAPnuke was used to process the raw data, throwing out any read that contained adapters or uncalled bases, had a mean Phred below 15, or lacked an exact constant-primer or identifier match. High-quality paired reads were merged with COPE v1.2.5, and unique nucleotide sequences were defined as clonotypes. MiTCR v1.1 was used to align clonotypes to the IMGT TRBV, TRBD and TRBJ reference segments. The analysis included only V-J combinations with a frequency above 0.0001, which together covered approximately 99% of the repertoires. The TCS score was defined as F50 (clonal expansion) divided by E x V (chaos), with BLOSUM62-based TCRdist calculated between CDR3 peptides within each V-J. Welch's t-statistics and random forest reduced fewer than 550 V-J features to 13, which were used in a naive Bayes classifier (R e1071). Through fastp at Q25 and MiXCR, TCRdb rebuilt clones from the public reads, retaining in-frame beta chains. One record per CDR3 amino acid sequence lists the most common genes and DNA. For this entry, the V and J calls and clone size follow TCRdb and not the study's own pipeline. For this sample there are around 700,000 distinct CDR3 sequences; approximately 18% appear just once. The ten largest clones take up over 15% of the sample.

What the authors observed across the whole study: Sample size was not statistically predetermined, and blinding of investigators to group allocation was not performed. In validation, the model predicted progression to ophthalmopathy with 55% to 71% sensitivity and roughly 72% specificity, a median of around six months before onset. In cross-validation, a model built on a 13 V-J signature told ophthalmopathy apart from stable hyperthyroidism with less than 90% sensitivity and approximately 84% specificity, and in testing the same model reached 80%/75%. Most expanded thyroid clonotypes (frequency above 0.001) were also found in blood, which suggests that blood repertoires may mirror thyroid immune responses.

This clonotype was seen only a few times. This receptor's antigen is unknown. No much larger clone exists at a distance of one base, and base qualities are not known. The hyperthyroidism patients were between 18 and 65 years old and newly diagnosed, with a disease duration of less than 2 months. Patients with uncontrolled infections, other autoimmune diseases, pregnancy or lactation were excluded. Clinical symptoms, serum thyroxine and TRAb, thyroid ultrasound, and orbital computed tomography formed the basis for the diagnoses. Blood from progressor patients was collected at the time of first diagnosis with hyperthyroidism, before any ophthalmopathy symptoms had appeared. PBMCs were isolated from roughly 10 ml of fresh peripheral blood by Ficoll-Paque density gradient centrifugation. Progressor patients were initially diagnosed with Graves' hyperthyroidism and developed ophthalmopathy during follow-up. Total RNA was extracted with Trizol reagent, and quality was checked on an Agilent 2100 Bioanalyzer.

Sequences MNHEY (CDR1) and SVGAGI (CDR2) are obtained from the germline V gene. Spanning cysteine to phenylalanine, the CDR3 consists of 12 amino acids. CDR3 DNA only is kept here, 36 bases in frame from base 1. At the junction V is shortened by 10 bases and J by 2 bases, with 11 bases in between. The receptor was isolated from a woman aged 45-59 years with Graves' hyperthyroidism that later progressed to Graves' ophthalmopathy. This chain joins TRBV6-5 to TRBJ1-2, with the D segment identity uncertain. The material sequenced was blood. The CDR3 protein: CATCWENYGYTF. The DNA reads as follows: TGTGCCACCTGTTGGGAGAACTATGGCTACACCTTC.